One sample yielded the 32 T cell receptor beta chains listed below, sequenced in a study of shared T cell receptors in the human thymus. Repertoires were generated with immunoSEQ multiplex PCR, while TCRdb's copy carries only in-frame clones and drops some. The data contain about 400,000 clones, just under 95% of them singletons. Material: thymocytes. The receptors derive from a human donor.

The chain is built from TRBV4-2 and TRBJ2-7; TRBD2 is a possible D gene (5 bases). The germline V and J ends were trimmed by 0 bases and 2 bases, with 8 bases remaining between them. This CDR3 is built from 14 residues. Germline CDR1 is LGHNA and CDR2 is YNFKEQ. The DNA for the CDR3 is TGTGCCAGCAGCCAAGACGGACTTCCCTACGAGCAGTACTTC. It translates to CASSQDGLPYEQYF.

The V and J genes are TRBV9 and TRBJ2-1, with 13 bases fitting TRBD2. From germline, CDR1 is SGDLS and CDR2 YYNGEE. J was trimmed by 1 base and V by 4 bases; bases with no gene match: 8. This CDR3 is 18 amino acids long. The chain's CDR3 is CASSPGLAGAGSYNEQFF. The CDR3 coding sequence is TGTGCCAGCAGCCCTGGACTAGCGGGAGCAGGGTCCTACAATGAGCAGTTCTTC.

The CDR3 loop reads CASSQVSTSGYAYNEQFF. The CDR3 nucleotides read TGCGCCAGCAGCCAAGTATCAACTAGCGGGTATGCCTACAATGAGCAGTTCTTC. The chain links TRBV4-1 to TRBJ2-1; 9 bases match TRBD2. V lost 1 base, J lost 2 bases, and 9 bases stayed unmatched. The CDR3 covers 18 residues. Germline-derived CDR1 and CDR2 are MGHRA and YSYEKL.

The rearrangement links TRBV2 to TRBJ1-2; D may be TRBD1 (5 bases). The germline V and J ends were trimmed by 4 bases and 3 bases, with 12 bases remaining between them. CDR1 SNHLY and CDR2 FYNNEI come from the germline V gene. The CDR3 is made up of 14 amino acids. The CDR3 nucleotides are TGTGCCAGCAGTGGCCGTCGGGGGTACTATGGCTACACCTTC. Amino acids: CASSGRRGYYGYTF.

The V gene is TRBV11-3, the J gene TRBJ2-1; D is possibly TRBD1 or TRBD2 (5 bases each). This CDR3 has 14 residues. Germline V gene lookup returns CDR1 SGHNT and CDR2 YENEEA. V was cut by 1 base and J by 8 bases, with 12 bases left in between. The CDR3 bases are TGTGCCAGCAGCTTAGGGGGGACGGTGGATGAGCAGTTCTTC. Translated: CASSLGGTVDEQFF.

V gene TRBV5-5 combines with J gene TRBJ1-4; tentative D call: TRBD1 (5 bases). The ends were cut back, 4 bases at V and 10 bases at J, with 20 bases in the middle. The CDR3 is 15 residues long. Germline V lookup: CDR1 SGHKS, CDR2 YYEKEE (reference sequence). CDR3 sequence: CASSTQEGSVRKLFF. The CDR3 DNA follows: TGTGCCAGCAGCACACAGGAGGGTTCAGTCAGAAAACTGTTTTTT. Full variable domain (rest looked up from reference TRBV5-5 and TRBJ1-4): DAGVTQSPTHLIKTRGQQVTLRCSPISGHKSVSWYQQVLGQGPQFIFQYYEKEERGRGNFPDRFSARQFPNYSSELNVNALLLGDSALYLCASSTQEGSVRKLFFGSGTQLSVL.

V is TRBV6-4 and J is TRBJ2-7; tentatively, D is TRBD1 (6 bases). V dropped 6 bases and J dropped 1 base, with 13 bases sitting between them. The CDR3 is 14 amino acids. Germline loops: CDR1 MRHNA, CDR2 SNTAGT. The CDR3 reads CASRTGQPSYEQYF. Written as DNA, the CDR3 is TGTGCCAGCAGAACTGGACAGCCGTCCTACGAGCAGTACTTC.

The DNA for the CDR3 is TGTGCCATCAGCGGACCCGCGAACACCGGGGAGCTGTTTTTT. This codes for CAISGPANTGELFF. The chain carries TRBV10-3 and TRBJ2-2; D is ambiguous. The CDR3 is 14 residues long. V was pared by 6 bases and J by 0 bases, with 8 bases between. Germline CDR1 reads ENHRY; CDR2 reads SYGVKD.

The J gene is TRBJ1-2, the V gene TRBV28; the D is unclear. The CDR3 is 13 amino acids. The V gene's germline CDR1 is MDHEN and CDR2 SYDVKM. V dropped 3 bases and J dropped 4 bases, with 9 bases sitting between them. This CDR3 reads CASSFLGIYGYTF. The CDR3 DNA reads TGTGCCAGCAGTTTCTTAGGTATCTATGGCTACACCTTC.

CDR3 sequence: CSIPLAGVTDTQYF. CDR3 DNA: TGCAGTATACCACTAGCGGGAGTCACAGATACGCAGTATTTT. The V and J genes are TRBV29-1 and TRBJ2-3, with 11 bases identical to TRBD2. This CDR3 contains 14 residues. Germline loops: CDR1 SQVTM, CDR2 ANQGSEA.

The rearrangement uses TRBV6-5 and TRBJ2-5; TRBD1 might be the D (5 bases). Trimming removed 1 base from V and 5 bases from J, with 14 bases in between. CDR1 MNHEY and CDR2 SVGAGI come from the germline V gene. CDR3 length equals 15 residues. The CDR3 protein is CASSYYLGVTETQYF. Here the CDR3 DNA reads TGTGCCAGCAGTTACTACCTAGGGGTAACGGAGACCCAGTACTTC.

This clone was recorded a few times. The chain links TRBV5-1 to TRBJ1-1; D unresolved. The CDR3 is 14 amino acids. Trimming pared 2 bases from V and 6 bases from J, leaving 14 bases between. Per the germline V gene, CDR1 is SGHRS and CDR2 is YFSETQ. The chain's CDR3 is CASSFLGRQPEAFF. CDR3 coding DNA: TGCGCCAGCAGCTTCCTAGGGAGGCAACCTGAAGCTTTCTTT.

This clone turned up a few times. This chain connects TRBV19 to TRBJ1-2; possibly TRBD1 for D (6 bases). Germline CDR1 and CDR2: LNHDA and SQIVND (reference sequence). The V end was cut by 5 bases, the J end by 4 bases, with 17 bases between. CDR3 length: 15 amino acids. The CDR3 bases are TGTGCCAGTAGTCCGCCGAAGACAGGTCCCTATGGCTACACCTTC. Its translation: CASSPPKTGPYGYTF. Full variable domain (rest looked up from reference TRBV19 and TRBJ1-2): DGGITQSPKYLFRKEGQNVTLSCEQNLNHDAMYWYRQDPGQGLRLIYYSQIVNDFQKGDIAEGYSVSREKKESFPLTVTSAQKNPTAFYLCASSPPKTGPYGYTFGSGTRLTVV.

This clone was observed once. CDR3 amino acids: CASSEGDHRGGSSYEQYF. The CDR3 nucleotides are TGTGCCAGCAGTGAAGGGGACCACCGGGGCGGGAGCTCCTACGAGCAGTACTTC. This chain links TRBV6-1 with TRBJ2-7; TRBD2 agrees at 7 bases. Germline V CDR1 and CDR2: MNHNS, SASEGT. The ends lost 1 base at V and 0 bases at J; junction bases unmatched: 12. The CDR3 is 18 amino acids.

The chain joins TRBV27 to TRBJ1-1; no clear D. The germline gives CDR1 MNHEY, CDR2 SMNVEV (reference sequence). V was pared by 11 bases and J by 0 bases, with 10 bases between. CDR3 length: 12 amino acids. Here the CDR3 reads CAPPEMNTEAFF. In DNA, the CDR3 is TGTGCCCCTCCGGAAATGAACACTGAAGCTTTCTTT.

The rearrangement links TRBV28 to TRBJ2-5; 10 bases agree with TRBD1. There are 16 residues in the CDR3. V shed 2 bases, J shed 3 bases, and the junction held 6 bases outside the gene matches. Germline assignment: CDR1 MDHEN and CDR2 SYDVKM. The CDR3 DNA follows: TGTGCCAGCAGTTTACGGTGGGGGACAGGGGAAGAGACCCAGTACTTC. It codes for CASSLRWGTGEETQYF.

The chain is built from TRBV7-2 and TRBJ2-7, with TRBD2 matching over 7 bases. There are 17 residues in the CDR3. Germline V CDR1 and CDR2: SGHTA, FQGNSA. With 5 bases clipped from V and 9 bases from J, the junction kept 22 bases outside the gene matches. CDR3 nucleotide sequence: TGTGCCAGCAGCCGACGGGACTATCGGGGTGGGGGTATGGGGCAGTACTTC. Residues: CASSRRDYRGGGMGQYF.

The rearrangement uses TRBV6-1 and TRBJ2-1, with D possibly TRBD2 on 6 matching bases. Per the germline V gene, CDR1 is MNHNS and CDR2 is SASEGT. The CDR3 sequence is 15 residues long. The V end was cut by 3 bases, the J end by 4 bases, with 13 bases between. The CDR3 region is CASSDRSGHYNEQFF. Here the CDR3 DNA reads TGTGCCAGCAGTGACCGGAGCGGGCATTACAATGAGCAGTTCTTC.

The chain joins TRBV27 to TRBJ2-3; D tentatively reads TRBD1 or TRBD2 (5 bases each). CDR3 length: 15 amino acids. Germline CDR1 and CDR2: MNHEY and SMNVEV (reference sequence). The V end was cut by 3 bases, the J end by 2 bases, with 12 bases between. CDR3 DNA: TGTGCCAGCAGTTTCCGGGACGGACACACAGATACGCAGTATTTT. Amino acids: CASSFRDGHTDTQYF.

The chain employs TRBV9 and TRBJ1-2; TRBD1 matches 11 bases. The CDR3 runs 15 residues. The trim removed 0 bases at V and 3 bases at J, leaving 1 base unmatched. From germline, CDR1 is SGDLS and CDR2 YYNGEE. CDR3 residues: CASSVVDRGHYGYTF. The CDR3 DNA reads TGTGCCAGCAGCGTAGTGGACAGGGGGCACTATGGCTACACCTTC.

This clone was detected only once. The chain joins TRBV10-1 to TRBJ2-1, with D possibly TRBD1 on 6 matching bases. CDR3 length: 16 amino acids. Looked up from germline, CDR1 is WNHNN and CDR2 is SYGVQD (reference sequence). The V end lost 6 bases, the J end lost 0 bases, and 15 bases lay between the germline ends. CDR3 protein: CASSERKGGSYNEQFF. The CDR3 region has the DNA TGCGCCAGCAGCGAAAGAAAAGGGGGCTCCTACAATGAGCAGTTCTTC.

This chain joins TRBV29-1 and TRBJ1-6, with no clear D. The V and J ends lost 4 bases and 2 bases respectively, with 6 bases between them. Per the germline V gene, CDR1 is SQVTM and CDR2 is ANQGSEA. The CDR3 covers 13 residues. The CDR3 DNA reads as TGCAGCGTTGGGACCACCTATAATTCACCCCTCCACTTT. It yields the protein CSVGTTYNSPLHF.

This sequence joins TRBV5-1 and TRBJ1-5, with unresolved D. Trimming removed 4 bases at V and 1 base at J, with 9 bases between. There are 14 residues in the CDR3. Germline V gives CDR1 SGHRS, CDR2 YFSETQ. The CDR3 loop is CASSLGLSNQPQHF. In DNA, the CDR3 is TGCGCCAGCAGCCTCGGGCTCAGCAATCAGCCCCAGCATTTT.

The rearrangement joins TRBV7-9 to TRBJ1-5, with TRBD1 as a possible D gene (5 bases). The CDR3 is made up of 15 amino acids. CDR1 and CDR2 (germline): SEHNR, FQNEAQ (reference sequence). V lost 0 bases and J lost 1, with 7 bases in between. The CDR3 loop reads CASSLAGGSNQPQHF. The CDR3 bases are TGTGCCAGCAGCTTAGCCGGGGGGAGCAATCAGCCCCAGCATTTT. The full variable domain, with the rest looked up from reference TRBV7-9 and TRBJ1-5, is DTGVSQNPRHKITKRGQNVTFRCDPISEHNRLYWYRQTLGQGPEFLTYFQNEAQLEKSRLLSDRFSAERPKGSFSTLEIQRTEQGDSAMYLCASSLAGGSNQPQHFGDGTRLSIL.

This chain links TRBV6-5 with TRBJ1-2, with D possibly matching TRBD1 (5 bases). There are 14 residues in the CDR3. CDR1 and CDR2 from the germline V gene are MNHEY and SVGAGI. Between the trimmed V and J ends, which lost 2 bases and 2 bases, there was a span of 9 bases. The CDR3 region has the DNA TGTGCCAGCAGTTACGGGGGGGGAAACTATGGCTACACCTTC. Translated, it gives CASSYGGGNYGYTF.

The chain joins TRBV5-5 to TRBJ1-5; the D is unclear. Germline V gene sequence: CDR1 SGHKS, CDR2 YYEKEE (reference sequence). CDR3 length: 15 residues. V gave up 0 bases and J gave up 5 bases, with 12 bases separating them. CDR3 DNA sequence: TGTGCCAGCAGCTTGGTGGCGGGGTTATATCAGCCCCAGCATTTT. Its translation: CASSLVAGLYQPQHF.

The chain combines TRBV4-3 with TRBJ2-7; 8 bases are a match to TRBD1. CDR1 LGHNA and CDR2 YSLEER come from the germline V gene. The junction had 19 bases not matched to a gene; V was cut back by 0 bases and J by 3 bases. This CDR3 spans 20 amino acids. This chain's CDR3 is CASSQEPGQGASVKGYEQYF. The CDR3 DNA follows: TGCGCCAGCAGCCAAGAGCCTGGACAGGGAGCCTCGGTTAAAGGCTACGAGCAGTACTTC.

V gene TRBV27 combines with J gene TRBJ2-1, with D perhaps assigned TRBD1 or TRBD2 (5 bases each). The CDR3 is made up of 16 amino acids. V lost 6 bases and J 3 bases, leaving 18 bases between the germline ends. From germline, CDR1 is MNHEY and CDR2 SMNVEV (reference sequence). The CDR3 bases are TGTGCCAGCAGCCCCCCTGACAGCGGCCTCTACAATGAGCAGTTCTTC. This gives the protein CASSPPDSGLYNEQFF.

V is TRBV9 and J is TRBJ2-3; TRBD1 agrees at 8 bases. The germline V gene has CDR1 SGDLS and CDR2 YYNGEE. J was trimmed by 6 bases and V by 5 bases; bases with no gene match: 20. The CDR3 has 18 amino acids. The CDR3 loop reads CASSPSTGGPYMMDTQYF. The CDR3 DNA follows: TGTGCCAGCAGTCCCAGTACAGGGGGGCCCTATATGATGGATACGCAGTATTTT.

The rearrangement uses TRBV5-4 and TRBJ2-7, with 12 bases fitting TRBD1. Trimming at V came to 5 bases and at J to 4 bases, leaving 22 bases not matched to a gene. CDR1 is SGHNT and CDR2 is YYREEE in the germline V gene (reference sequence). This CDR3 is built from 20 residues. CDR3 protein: CASSQPRGQGAGGHSYEQYF. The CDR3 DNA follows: TGTGCCAGCAGTCAACCGCGGGGACAGGGGGCCGGGGGGCACTCTTACGAGCAGTACTTC.

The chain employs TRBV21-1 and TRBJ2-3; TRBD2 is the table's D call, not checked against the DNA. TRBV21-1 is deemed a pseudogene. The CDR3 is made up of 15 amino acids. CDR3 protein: CASSLKAGTTDTQYF. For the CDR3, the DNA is TGTGCCAGCAGCCTTAAGGCGGGTACCACAGATACGCAGTATTTT.

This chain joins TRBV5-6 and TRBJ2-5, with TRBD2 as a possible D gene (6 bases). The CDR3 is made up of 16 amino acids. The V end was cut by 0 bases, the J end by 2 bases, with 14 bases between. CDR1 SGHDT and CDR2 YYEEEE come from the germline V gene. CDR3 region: CASSLDSGHRQETQYF. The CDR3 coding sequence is TGTGCCAGCAGCTTGGATAGCGGCCACCGGCAAGAGACCCAGTACTTC. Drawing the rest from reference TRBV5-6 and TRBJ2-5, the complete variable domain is DAGVTQSPTHLIKTRGQQVTLRCSPKSGHDTVSWYQQALGQGPQFIFQYYEEEERQRGNFPDRFSGHQFPNYSSELNVNALLLGDSALYLCASSLDSGHRQETQYFGPGTRLLVL.